This TCR beta chain was sequenced for a study of radiotherapy plus CTLA-4 blockade in lung cancer. Study context: An objective response was seen in around a sixth of patients, and disease control in 31%. Study findings and constraints: The study found tumor-derived TCR clones expanded in blood after radiotherapy plus ipilimumab.

This table comes from immunoSEQ multiplex PCR, and its TCRdb copy is limited to in-frame clones, with some not included. The sample carries tens of thousands of clones, about 79% recorded once. Trimming took off 5 bases at V and 4 bases at J, with 17 bases between the two ends. This CDR3 region has 14 residues. CDR1 SQVTM and CDR2 ANQGSEA come from the germline V gene. This clone came up a few times. No antigen is known for it. The receptor was derived from a human donor with non-small cell lung cancer who had a partial response to radiotherapy plus ipilimumab. Some clones in this sample may be carry-over from other donors' samples. The sample consisted of peripheral blood, taken from a patient treated with radiotherapy plus ipilimumab. The rearrangement links TRBV29-1 to TRBJ2-5, with D possibly matching TRBD2 (5 bases). CDR3 residues: CSVNGNTGIETQYF. As DNA, the CDR3 is TGCAGCGTTAATGGGAATACCGGGATAGAGACCCAGTACTTC.